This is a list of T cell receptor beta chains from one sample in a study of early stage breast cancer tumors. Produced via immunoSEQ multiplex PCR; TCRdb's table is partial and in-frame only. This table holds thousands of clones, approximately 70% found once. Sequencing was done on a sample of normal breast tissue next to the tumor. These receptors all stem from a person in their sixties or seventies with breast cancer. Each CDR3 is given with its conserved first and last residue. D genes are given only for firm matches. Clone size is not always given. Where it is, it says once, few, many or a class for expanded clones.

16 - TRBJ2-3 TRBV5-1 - CASSFGAGPSPDTQYF TGCGCCAGCAGCTTCGGCGCAGGGCCCTCTCCAGATACGCAGTATTTT
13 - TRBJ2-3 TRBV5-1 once CASSLSRGEAQYF TGCGCCAGCAGCTTGTCCAGGGGGGAGGCGCAGTATTTT
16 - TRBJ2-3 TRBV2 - CASSPWVGVDTDTQYF TGTGCCAGCTCCCCTTGGGTAGGGGTCGACACAGATACGCAGTATTTT
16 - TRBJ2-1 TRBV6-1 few CASSATAATTYNEQFF TGTGCCAGCAGTGCGACGGCAGCTACGACCTACAATGAGCAGTTCTTC
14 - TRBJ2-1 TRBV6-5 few CASRTWHENNEQFF TGTGCCAGCAGGACCTGGCATGAGAACAATGAGCAGTTCTTC
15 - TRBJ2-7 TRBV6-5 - CASSYGSGESYEQYF TGTGCCAGCAGTTACGGGTCAGGGGAGTCCTACGAGCAGTACTTC
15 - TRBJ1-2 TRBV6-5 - CASSYQDRPNYGYTF TGTGCCAGCAGTTACCAGGACAGACCAAACTATGGCTACACCTTC
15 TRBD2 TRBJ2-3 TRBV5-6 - CASSLGGRTTDTQYF TGTGCCAGCAGCTTGGGCGGGAGGACCACAGATACGCAGTATTTT
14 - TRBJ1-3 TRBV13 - CASSGDPSRNTIYF TGTGCCAGCAGCGGGGACCCTTCAAGAAACACCATATATTTT
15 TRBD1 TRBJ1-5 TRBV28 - CASSPLDREGQPQHF TGTGCCAGCTCCCCATTGGACAGGGAAGGTCAGCCCCAGCATTTT
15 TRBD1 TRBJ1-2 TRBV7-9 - CASSFDLTGTYGYTF TGTGCCAGCAGCTTCGATCTGACAGGGACCTATGGCTACACCTTC
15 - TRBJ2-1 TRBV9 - CASSPYSDSRNEQFF TGTGCCAGCAGCCCTTATTCAGACAGCCGCAATGAGCAGTTCTTC
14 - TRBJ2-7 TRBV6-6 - CASGQSTSSYEQYF TGTGCCAGCGGACAGAGTACCAGCTCCTACGAGCAGTACTTC
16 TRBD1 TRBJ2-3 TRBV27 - CASSSPGQQDTDTQYF TGTGCCAGCAGTTCTCCGGGACAGCAAGACACAGATACGCAGTATTTT
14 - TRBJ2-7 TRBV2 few CASKIDGSVYEQYF TGTGCCAGCAAAATTGACGGGAGCGTCTACGAGCAGTACTTC
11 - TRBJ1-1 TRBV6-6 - CASTLGGTTFF TGTGCCAGCACTCTAGGAGGGACCACTTTCTTT
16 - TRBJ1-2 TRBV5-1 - CASSENTGSANYGYTF TGCGCCAGCAGCGAAAATACAGGCTCCGCTAACTATGGCTACACCTTC
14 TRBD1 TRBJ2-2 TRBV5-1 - CASSFTGGTGELFF TGCGCCAGCAGCTTTACAGGGGGCACCGGGGAGCTGTTTTTT
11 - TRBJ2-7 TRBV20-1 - CSAVSGYEQYF TGCAGTGCTGTAAGCGGGTACGAGCAGTACTTC
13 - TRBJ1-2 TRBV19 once CASSAARVYGYTF TGTGCCAGTAGTGCAGCTCGGGTCTATGGCTACACCTTC
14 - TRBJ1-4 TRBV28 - CASSSQGMWEKLFF TGTGCCAGCAGTTCCCAGGGGATGTGGGAAAAACTGTTTTTT
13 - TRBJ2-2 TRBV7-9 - CASSMGDTGELFF TGTGCCAGCAGTATGGGGGACACCGGGGAGCTGTTTTTT
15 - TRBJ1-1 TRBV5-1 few CASSPGTFPNTEAFF TGCGCCAGCAGCCCGGGGACTTTTCCCAACACTGAAGCTTTCTTT
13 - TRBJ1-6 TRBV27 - CAISPGRNSPLHF TGTGCCATCTCCCCGGGACGGAATTCACCCCTCCACTTT